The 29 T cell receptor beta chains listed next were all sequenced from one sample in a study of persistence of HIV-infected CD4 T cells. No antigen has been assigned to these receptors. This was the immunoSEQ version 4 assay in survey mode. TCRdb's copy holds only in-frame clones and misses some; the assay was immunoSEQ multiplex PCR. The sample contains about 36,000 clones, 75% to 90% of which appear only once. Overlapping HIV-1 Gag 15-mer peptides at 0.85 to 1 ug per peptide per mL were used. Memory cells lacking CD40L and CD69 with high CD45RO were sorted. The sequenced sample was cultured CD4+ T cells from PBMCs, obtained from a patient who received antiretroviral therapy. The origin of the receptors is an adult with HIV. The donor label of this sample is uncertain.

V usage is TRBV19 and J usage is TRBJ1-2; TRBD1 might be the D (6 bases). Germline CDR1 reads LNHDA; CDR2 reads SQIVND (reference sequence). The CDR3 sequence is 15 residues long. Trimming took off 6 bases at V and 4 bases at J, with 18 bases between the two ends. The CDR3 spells CASRPTQGSSYGYTF. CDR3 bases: TGTGCCAGTAGACCTACACAGGGATCTAGCTATGGCTACACCTTC.

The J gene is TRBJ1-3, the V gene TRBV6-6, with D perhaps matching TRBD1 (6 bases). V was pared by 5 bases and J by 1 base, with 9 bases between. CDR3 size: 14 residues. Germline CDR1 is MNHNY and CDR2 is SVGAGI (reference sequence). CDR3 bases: TGTGCCAGCAGTGGGGGACAATCTGGAAACACCATATATTTT. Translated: CASSGGQSGNTIYF.

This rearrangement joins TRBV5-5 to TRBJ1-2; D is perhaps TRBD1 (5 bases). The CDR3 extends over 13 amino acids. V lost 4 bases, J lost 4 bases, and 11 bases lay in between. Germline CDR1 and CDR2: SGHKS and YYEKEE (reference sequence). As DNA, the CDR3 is TGTGCCAGCAGCGTTGGGGGTGGCTATGGCTACACCTTC. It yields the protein CASSVGGGYGYTF.

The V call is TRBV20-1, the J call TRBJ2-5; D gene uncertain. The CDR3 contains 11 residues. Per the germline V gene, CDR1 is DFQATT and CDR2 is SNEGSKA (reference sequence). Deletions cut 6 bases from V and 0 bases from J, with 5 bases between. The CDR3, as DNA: TGCAGTGCCCAGAACCAAGAGACCCAGTACTTC. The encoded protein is CSAQNQETQYF.

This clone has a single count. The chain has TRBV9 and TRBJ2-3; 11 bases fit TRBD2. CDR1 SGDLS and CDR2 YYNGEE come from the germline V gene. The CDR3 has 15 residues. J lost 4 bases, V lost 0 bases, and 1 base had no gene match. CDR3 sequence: CASSVDSGGADTQYF. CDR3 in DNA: TGTGCCAGCAGCGTAGATAGCGGGGGGGCAGATACGCAGTATTTT.

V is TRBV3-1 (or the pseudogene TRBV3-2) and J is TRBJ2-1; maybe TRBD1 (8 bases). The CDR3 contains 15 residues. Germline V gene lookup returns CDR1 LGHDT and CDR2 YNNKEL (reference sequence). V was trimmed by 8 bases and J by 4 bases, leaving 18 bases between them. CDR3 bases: TGTGCCAGCGGCAGGGGGGGACAGGTGTACAATGAGCAGTTCTTC. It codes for CASGRGGQVYNEQFF.

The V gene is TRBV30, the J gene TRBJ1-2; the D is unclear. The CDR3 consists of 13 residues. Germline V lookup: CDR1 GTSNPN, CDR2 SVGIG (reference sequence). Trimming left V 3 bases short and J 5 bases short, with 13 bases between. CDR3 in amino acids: CAWRGARAYGYTF. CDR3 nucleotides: TGTGCCTGGAGGGGTGCTCGGGCGTATGGCTACACCTTC.

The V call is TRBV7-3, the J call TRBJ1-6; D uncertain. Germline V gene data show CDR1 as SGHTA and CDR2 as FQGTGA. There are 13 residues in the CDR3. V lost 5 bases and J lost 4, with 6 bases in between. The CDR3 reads CASSKNYNSPLHF. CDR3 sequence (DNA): TGTGCCAGCAGCAAGAATTATAATTCACCCCTCCACTTT.

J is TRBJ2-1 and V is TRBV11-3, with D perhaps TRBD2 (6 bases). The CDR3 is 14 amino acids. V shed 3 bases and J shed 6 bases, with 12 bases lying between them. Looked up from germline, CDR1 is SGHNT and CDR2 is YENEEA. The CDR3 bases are TGTGCCAGCAGCTTGACCGGGACTTCCAATGAGCAGTTCTTC. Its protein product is CASSLTGTSNEQFF.

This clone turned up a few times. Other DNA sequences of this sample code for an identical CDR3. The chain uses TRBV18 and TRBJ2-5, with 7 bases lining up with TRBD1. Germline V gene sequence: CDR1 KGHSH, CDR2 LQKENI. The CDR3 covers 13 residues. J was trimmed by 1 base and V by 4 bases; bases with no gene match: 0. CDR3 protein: CASSRDSQETQYF. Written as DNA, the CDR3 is TGTGCCAGCTCACGGGACAGCCAAGAGACCCAGTACTTC.

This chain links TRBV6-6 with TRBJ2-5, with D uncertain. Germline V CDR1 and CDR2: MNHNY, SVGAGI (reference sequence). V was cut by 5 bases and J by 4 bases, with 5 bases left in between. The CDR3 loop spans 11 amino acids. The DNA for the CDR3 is TGTGCCAGCAGTATTCTAGAGACCCAGTACTTC. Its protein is CASSILETQYF.

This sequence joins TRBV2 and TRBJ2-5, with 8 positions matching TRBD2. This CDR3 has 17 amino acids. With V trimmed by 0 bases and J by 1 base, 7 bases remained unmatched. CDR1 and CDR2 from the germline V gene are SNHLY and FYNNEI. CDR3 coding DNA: TGTGCCAGCAGTGAAGCGCGGGGCGGGGGGCTCCAAGAGACCCAGTACTTC. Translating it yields CASSEARGGGLQETQYF.

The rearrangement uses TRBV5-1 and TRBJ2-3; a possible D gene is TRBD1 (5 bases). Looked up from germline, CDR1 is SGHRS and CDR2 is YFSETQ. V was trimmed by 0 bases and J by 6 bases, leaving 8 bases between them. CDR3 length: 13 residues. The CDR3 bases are TGCGCCAGCAGCTTGGCCTGGGGCGATACGCAGTATTTT. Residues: CASSLAWGDTQYF.

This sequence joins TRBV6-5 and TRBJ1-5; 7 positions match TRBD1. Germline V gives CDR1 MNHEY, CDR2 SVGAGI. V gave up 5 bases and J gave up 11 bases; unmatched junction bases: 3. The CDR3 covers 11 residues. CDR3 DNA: TGTGCCAGCAGTACCACAGGGGCCCAGCATTTT. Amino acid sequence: CASSTTGAQHF.

Here the CDR3 reads CASRTGIQVRSGANVLTF. The CDR3 region has the DNA TGTGCCAGCAGGACCGGGATCCAGGTACGGTCGGGGGCCAACGTCCTGACTTTC. The gene calls are TRBV2 and TRBJ2-6; weak D call: TRBD2 (5 bases). Per the germline V gene, CDR1 is SNHLY and CDR2 is FYNNEI. This CDR3 comprises 18 residues. Trimming cost V 6 bases and J 4 bases, with 22 bases left between them.

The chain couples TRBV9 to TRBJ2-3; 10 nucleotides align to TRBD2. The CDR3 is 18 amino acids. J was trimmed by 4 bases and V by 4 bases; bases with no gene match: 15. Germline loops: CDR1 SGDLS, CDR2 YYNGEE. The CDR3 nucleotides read TGTGCCAGCAGCACACAATTTAGCGGGGGGTTATCCCCAGATACGCAGTATTTT. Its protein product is CASSTQFSGGLSPDTQYF.

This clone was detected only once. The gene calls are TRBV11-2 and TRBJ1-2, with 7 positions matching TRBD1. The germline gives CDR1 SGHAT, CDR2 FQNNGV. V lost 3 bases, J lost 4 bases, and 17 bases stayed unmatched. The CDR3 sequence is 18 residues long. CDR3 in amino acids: CASSLYTARRQGGYGYTF. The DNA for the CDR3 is TGTGCCAGCAGCTTGTACACCGCCCGCCGACAGGGAGGCTATGGCTACACCTTC. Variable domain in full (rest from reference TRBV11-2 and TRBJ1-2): EAGVAQSPRYKIIEKRQSVAFWCNPISGHATLYWYQQILGQGPKLLIQFQNNGVVDDSQLPKDRFSAERLKGVDSTLKIQPAKLEDSAVYLCASSLYTARRQGGYGYTFGSGTRLTVV.

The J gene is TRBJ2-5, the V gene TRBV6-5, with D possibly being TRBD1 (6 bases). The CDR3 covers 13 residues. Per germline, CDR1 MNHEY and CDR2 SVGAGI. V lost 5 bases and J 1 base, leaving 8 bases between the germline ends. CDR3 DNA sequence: TGTGCCAGCAGTCAGGGGACCCAAGAGACCCAGTACTTC. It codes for CASSQGTQETQYF.

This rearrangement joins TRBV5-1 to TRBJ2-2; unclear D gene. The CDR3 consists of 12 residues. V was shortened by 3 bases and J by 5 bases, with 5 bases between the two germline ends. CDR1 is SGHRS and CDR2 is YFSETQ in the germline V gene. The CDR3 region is CASSSFTGELFF. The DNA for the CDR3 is TGCGCCAGCAGCTCTTTTACCGGGGAGCTGTTTTTT.

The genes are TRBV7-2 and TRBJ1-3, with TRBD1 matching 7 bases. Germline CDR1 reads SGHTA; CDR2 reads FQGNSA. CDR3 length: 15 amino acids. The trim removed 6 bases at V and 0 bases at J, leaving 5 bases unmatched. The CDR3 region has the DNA TGTGCCAGCAGATCGGGACAGAACTCTGGAAACACCATATATTTT. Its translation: CASRSGQNSGNTIYF.

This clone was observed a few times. The CDR3 protein is CASSPRGFVDYGYTF. Written as DNA, the CDR3 is TGTGCCAGCTCACCGAGAGGGTTTGTAGACTATGGCTACACCTTC. The chain has TRBV18 and TRBJ1-2; D is ambiguous. The germline V gene has CDR1 KGHSH and CDR2 LQKENI. CDR3 length equals 15 residues. Trimming shortened V by 3 bases and J by 3 bases, and 14 bases separated the two germline ends.

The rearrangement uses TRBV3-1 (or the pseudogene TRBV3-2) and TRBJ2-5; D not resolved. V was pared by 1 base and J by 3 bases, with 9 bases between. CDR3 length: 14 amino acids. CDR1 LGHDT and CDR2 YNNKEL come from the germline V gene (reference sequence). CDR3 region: CASSQVGEKETQYF. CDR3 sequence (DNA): TGTGCCAGCAGCCAAGTAGGTGAGAAAGAGACCCAGTACTTC.

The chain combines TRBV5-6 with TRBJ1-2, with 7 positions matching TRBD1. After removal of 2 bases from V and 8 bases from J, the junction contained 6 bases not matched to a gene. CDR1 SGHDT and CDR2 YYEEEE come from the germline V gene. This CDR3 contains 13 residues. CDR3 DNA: TGTGCCAGCAGCTTAGGAGGGGGCCTGGGCTACACCTTC. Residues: CASSLGGGLGYTF.

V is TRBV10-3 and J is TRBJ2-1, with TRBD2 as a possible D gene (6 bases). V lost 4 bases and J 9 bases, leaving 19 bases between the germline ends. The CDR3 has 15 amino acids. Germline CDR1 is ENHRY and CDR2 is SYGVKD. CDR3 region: CAISVSGTDGGEQFF. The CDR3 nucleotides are TGTGCCATCAGTGTTTCCGGGACGGACGGGGGTGAGCAGTTCTTC.

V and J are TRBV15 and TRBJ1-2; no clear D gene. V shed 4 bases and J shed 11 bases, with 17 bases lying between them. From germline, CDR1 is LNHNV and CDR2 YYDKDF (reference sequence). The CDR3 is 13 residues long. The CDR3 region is CATSMLDPGGYTF. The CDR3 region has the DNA TGTGCCACCAGCATGTTGGACCCCGGAGGGTACACCTTC. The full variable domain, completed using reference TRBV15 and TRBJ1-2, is DAMVIQNPRYQVTQFGKPVTLSCSQTLNHNVMYWYQQKSSQAPKLLFHYYDKDFNNEADTPDNFQSRRPNTSFCFLDIRSPGLGDTAMYLCATSMLDPGGYTFGSGTRLTVV.

CDR3 amino acids: CASSFQGPGTEAFF. For the CDR3, the DNA is TGTGCCAGCAGTTTCCAGGGGCCGGGCACTGAAGCTTTCTTT. The chain joins TRBV6-5 to TRBJ1-1, with TRBD1 as a possible D gene (6 bases). V was clipped by 4 bases and J by 4 bases, with 13 bases between them. There are 14 residues in the CDR3. The V gene's germline CDR1 is MNHEY and CDR2 SVGAGI.

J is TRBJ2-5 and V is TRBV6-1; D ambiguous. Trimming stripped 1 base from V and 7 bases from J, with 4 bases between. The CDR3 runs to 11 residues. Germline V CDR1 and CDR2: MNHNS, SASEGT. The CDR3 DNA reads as TGTGCCAGCAGTGAAGTCGGGACCCAGTACTTC. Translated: CASSEVGTQYF.

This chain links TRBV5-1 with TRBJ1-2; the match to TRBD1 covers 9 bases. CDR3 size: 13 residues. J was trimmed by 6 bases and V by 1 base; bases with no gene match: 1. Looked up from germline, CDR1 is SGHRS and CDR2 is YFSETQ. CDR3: CASSLRDRDGYTF. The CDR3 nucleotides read TGCGCCAGCAGCTTGCGGGACAGGGATGGCTACACCTTC.

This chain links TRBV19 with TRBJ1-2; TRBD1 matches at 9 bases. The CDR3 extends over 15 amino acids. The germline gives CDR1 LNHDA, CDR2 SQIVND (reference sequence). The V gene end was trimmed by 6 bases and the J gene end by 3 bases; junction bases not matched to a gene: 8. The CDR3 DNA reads TGTGCCAGTAGACGAACGGGACAGGGAGACTATGGCTACACCTTC. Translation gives CASRRTGQGDYGYTF.